This entry is about one T cell receptor (beta chain). Its antigen is unidentified. This sample was taken from a study of T-cell reconstitution after alpha-beta-depleted transplantation in children. Overall study results and limits: It was newly produced T cells that mostly accounted for T-cell counts and diversity one year after transplant.

The authors prepared the TCRbeta library with unique molecular identifiers. TCRdb recomputed calls from the PCR reads with MiXCR, one row per CDR3 protein. The table shows under 4,500 distinct CDR3 sequences, with roughly a fifth occurring only once. The CDR3 is 16 amino acids. V lost 3 bases and J lost 3, with 14 bases in between. Germline V gene data show CDR1 as MRHNA and CDR2 as SNTAGT. The receptor's source is a male patient aged 2-15 years who had a stem cell transplant for acute lymphoblastic leukemia, so the T cells may come from the graft donor. The input for sequencing was PBMCs, mostly from graft donor cells, taken 180 days after TCRalphabeta/CD19-depleted stem cell transplant. This chain joins TRBV6-4 and TRBJ2-2, with a weak D call TRBD2 (5 bases). The CDR3 coding sequence is TGTGCCAGCAGTGAATGGATGGGAGTCCACACCGGGGAGCTGTTTTTT. This codes for CASSEWMGVHTGELFF.